This TCR beta chain derives from a study of blood T cell repertoires in COVID-19. Germline V gene sequence: CDR1 SGDLS, CDR2 YYNGEE. V lost 3 bases, J lost 1 base, and 13 bases stayed unmatched. The CDR3 totals 17 residues. Assay used: immunoSEQ multiplex PCR; TCRdb lists only in-frame clones, some missing. The table lists about 14,000 clones, 70% to 90% of them singletons. The material sequenced was peripheral blood. The sequence was collected from a human donor with active COVID-19. The donor label of this sample is uncertain. This chain uses TRBV9 with TRBJ2-7, with 7 bases identical to TRBD1. CDR3 coding DNA: TGTGCCAGCAGCGAAAACCCCAAAACAGGGGTATCCTACGAGCAGTACTTC. Translation: CASSENPKTGVSYEQYF.